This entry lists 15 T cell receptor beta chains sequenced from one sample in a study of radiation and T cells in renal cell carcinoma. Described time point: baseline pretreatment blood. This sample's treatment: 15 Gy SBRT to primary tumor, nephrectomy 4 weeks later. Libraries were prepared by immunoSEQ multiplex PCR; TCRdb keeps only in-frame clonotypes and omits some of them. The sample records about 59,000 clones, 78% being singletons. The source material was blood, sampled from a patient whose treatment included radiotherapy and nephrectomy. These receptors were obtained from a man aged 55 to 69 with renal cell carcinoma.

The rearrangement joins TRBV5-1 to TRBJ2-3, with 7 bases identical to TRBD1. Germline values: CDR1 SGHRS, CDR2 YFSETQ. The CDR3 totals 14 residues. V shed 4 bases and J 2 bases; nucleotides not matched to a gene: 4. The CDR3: CASSRQGDTDTQYF. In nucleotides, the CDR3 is TGCGCCAGCAGCCGACAGGGAGACACAGATACGCAGTATTTT.

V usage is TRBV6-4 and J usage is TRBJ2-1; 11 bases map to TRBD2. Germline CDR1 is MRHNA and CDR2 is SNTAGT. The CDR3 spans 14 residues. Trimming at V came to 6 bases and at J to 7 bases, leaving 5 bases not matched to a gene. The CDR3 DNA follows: TGTGCCAGCAGCCAACTAGCGGGAGCAAATGAGCAGTTCTTC. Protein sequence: CASSQLAGANEQFF.

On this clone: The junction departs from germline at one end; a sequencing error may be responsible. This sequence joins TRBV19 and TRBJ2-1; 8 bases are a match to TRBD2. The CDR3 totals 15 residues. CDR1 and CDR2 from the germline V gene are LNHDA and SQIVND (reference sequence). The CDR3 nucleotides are TGTGCCAGTCACCAGCGGGGGACCTCCAACAATGAGCAGTTCTTC. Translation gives CASHQRGTSNNEQFF.

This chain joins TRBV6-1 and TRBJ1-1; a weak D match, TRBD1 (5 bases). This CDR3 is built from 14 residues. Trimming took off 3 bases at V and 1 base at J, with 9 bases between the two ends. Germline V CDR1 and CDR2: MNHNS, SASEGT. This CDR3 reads CASSERGKNTEAFF. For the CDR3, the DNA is TGTGCCAGCAGTGAGAGGGGAAAGAACACTGAAGCTTTCTTT.

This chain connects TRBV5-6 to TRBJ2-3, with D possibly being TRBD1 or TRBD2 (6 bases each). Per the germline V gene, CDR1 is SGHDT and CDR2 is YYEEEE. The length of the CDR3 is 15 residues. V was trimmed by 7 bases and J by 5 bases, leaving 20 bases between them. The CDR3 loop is CASGTGGTRGDTQYF. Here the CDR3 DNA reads TGTGCCAGCGGAACGGGCGGGACAAGGGGAGATACGCAGTATTTT.

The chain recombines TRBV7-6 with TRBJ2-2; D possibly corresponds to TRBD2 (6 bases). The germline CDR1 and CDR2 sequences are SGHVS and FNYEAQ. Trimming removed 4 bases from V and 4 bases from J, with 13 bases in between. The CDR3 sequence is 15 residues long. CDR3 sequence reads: CASSSRLVGTGELFF. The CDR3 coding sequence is TGTGCCAGCAGCTCTCGACTAGTAGGCACCGGGGAGCTGTTTTTT.

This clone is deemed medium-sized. The CDR3 region has the DNA TGTGCCAGCAGGGGACAGATCTTTTGGGGCTACACCTTC. Encoded protein: CASRGQIFWGYTF. V and J are TRBV7-9 and TRBJ1-2; 7 nucleotides line up with TRBD1. V was pared by 6 bases and J by 8 bases, with 9 bases of the junction left unmatched. CDR1 is SEHNR and CDR2 is FQNEAQ in the germline V gene (reference sequence). This CDR3 region has 13 residues. Combining the CDR3 with reference TRBV7-9 and TRBJ1-2 gives the whole variable domain DTGVSQNPRHKITKRGQNVTFRCDPISEHNRLYWYRQTLGQGPEFLTYFQNEAQLEKSRLLSDRFSAERPKGSFSTLEIQRTEQGDSAMYLCASRGQIFWGYTFGSGTRLTVV.

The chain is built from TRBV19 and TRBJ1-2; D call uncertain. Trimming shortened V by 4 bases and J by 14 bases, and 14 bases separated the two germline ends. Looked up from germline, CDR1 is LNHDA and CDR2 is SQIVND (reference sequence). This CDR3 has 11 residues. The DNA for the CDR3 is TGTGCCAGTAGTAGACAAGGGTGGAGTACCTTC. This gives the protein CASSRQGWSTF.

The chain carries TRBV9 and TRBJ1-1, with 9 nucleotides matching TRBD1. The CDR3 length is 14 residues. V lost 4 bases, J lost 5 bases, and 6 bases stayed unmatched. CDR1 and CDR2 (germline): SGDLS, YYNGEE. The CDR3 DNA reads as TGTGCCAGCAGCCGGGACAGGGAGGGGACTGAAGCTTTCTTT. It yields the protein CASSRDREGTEAFF.

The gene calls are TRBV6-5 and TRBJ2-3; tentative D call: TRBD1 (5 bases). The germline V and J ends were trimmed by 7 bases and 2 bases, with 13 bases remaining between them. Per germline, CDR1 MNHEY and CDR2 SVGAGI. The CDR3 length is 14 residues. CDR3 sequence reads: CASTTGHFTDTQYF. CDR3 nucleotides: TGTGCCAGCACCACAGGACACTTCACAGATACGCAGTATTTT.

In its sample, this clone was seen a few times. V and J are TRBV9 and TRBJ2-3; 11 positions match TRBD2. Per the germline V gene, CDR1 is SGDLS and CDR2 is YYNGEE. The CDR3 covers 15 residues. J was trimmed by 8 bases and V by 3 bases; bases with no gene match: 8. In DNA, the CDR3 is TGTGCCAGCAGCGCCAATAGCGGGAGGGCTACTACGCAGTATTTT. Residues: CASSANSGRATTQYF.

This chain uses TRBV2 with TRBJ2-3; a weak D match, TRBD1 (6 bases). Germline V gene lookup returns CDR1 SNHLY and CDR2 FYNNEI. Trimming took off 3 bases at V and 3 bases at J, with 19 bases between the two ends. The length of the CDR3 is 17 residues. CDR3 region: CASSDKGDPRETDTQYF. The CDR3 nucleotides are TGTGCCAGCAGTGATAAGGGGGACCCCCGTGAGACAGATACGCAGTATTTT. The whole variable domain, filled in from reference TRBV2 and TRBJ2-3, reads EPEVTQTPSHQVTQMGQEVILRCVPISNHLYFYWYRQILGQKVEFLVSFYNNEISEKSEIFDDQFSVERPDGSNFTLKIRSTKLEDSAMYFCASSDKGDPRETDTQYFGPGTRLTVL.

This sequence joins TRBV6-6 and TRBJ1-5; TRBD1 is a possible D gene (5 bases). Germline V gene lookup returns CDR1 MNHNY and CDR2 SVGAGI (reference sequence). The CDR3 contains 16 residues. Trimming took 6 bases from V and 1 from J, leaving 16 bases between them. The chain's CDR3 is CASSSVGGASNQPQHF. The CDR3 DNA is TGTGCCAGCAGCTCAGTTGGCGGGGCGAGCAATCAGCCCCAGCATTTT.

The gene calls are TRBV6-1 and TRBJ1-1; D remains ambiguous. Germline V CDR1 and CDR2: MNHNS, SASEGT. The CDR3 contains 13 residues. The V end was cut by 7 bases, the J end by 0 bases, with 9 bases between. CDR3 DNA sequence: TGTGCCAGCACTCGAGAGATGAACACTGAAGCTTTCTTT. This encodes CASTREMNTEAFF.

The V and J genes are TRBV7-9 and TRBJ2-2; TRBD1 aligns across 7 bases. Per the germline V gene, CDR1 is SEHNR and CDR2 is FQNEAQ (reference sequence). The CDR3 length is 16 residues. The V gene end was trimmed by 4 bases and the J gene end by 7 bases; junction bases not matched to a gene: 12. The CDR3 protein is CASSSTTGIDHGELFF. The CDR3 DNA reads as TGTGCCAGCAGCTCAACGACAGGGATAGACCACGGGGAGCTGTTTTTT. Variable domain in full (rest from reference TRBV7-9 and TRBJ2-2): DTGVSQNPRHKITKRGQNVTFRCDPISEHNRLYWYRQTLGQGPEFLTYFQNEAQLEKSRLLSDRFSAERPKGSFSTLEIQRTEQGDSAMYLCASSSTTGIDHGELFFGEGSRLTVL.